The present T cell receptor beta chain was sequenced within a study of cytomegalovirus exposure and HLA in healthy donors. This clone was detected a few times. The antigen is unknown. Study results and caveats: Most of the TCR beta V segments (in an earlier analysis) were productive either about 87% or about 30% of the time. Later analysis identified several of the most significant clusters that appeared linked to common viral pathogens.

The study ran its PCR with 60 Vbeta and 13 Jbeta primers. Method: immunoSEQ multiplex PCR; TCRdb's copy keeps in-frame clones and lacks some. The data show roughly 160,000 clones, roughly 80% seen once. V was cut by 7 bases and J by 8 bases, with 18 bases left in between. The CDR3 extends over 14 amino acids. The germline gives CDR1 WSHSY, CDR2 SAAADI. The clonotype was recovered from a man aged 50 to 60 in good health and CMV-seropositive. Sequencing was carried out using PBMCs. The V and J genes are TRBV10-2 and TRBJ2-1, with D unclear. The CDR3 DNA is TGCGCCAGCACGCTAGGCGTTGTCTCCGATGAGCAGTTCTTC. Translating gives CASTLGVVSDEQFF.